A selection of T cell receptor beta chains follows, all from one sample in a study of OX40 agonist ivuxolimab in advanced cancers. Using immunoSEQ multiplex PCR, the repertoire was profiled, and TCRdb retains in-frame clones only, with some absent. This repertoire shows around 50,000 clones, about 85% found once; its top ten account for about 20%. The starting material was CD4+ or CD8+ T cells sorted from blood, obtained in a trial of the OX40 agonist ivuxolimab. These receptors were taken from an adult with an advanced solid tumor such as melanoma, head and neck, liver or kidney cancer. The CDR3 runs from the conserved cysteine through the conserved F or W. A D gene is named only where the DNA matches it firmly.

CDR3: CASSLVGNEQFF
V: TRBV19
D: -

CDR3: CASGTGALTDTQYF
V: TRBV6-5
D: TRBD1

CDR3: CASMRTDNNYGYTF
V: TRBV2
D: -

CDR3: CASRTTGGFQETQYF
V: TRBV27
D: TRBD1

CDR3: CASSLGALYYYGYTF
V: TRBV27
D: -

CDR3: CASKGAPGNIQYF
V: TRBV21-1
D: -

CDR3: CASSAGGASYNEQFF
V: TRBV2
D: TRBD2

CDR3: CASSYGIEQYF
V: TRBV6-5
D: -

CDR3: CASSIIRGLYYNEQFF
V: TRBV28
D: -

CDR3: CASSLVVGSTDTQYF
V: TRBV7-2
D: -

CDR3: CASRRDLAKVHNEKLFF
V: TRBV21-1
D: -

CDR3: CASSVDVGGGTDTQYF
V: TRBV9
D: TRBD2

CDR3: CASSQVSDYSNQPQHF
V: TRBV4-2
D: -

CDR3: CRPSREPLHF
V: TRBV20-1
D: -

CDR3: CATSEQVTYEQYF
V: TRBV15
D: -

CDR3: CASTTGTGNQPQHF
V: TRBV25-1
D: TRBD1

CDR3: CASSSPRTGANEKLFF
V: TRBV7-9
D: TRBD1

CDR3: CATSAGTSGSYNEQFF
V: TRBV15
D: TRBD2

CDR3: CASSLGDPQYF
V: TRBV28
D: -

CDR3: CASSGTGVWSNYGYTF
V: TRBV9
D: -

CDR3: CASSRRLAGGRWDEQFF
V: TRBV11-3
D: TRBD2

CDR3: CASSEGAARGEKLFF
V: TRBV2
D: -

CDR3: CASLESNTEAFF
V: TRBV11-2
D: -

CDR3: CASSLITGGSYEQYF
V: TRBV7-2
D: -

CDR3: CATEGGSYNSPLHF
V: TRBV10-2
D: -

CDR3: CASSKLSGGLGDEQFF
V: TRBV19
D: TRBD2

CDR3: CASSLRGGTGRSETQYF
V: TRBV28
D: TRBD1

CDR3: CASSLEGSQPQHF
V: TRBV5-4
D: -

CDR3: CASKGGLPTEAFF
V: TRBV6-5
D: -